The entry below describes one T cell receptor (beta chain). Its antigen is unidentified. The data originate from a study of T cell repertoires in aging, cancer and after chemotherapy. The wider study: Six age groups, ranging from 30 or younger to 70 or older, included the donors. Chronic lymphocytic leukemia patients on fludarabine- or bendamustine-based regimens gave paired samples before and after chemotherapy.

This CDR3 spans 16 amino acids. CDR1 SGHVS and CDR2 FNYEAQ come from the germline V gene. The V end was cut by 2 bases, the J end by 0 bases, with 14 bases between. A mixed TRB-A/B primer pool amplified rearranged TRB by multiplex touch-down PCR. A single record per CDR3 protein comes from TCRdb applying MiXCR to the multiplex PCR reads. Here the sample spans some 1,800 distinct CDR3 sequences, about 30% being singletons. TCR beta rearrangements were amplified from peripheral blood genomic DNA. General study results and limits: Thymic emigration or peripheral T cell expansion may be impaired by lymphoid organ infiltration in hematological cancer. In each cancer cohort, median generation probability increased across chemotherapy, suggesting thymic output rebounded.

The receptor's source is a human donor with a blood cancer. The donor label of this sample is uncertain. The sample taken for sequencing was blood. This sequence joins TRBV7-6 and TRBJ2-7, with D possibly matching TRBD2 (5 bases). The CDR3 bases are TGTGCCAGCAGCTTACATCCTCGCGGGCTCTCCTACGAGCAGTACTTC. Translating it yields CASSLHPRGLSYEQYF.